Presented here are 22 T cell receptor beta chains from one specimen sequenced in a study of cytomegalovirus exposure and HLA in healthy donors. Amplification used 60 Vbeta primers and 13 Jbeta primers. Assay: immunoSEQ multiplex PCR; the TCRdb copy retains only in-frame clones and omits some. The sample contains 120,000 or so clones, about 79% of which appear only once. The sample comprised PBMCs. Source of these receptors: a woman in her 50s in good health and CMV-seronegative.

The chain recombines TRBV7-3 with TRBJ2-1; D may be TRBD1 (5 bases). The CDR3 sequence is 12 residues long. V was shortened by 4 bases and J by 12 bases, with 13 bases between the two germline ends. Germline CDR1 SGHTA, CDR2 FQGTGA. The CDR3 sequence is CASSSNQGTQFF. The CDR3 DNA sequence: TGTGCCAGCAGCTCCAACCAGGGTACGCAGTTCTTC.

The chain is built from TRBV19 and TRBJ2-1; D may be TRBD1 (5 bases). V lost 7 bases, J lost 5 bases, and 9 bases lay in between. Germline lookup yields CDR1 LNHDA and CDR2 SQIVND (reference sequence). The CDR3 has 12 amino acids. CDR3 protein: CASNPGNNEQFF. CDR3 nucleotides: TGTGCCAGTAATCCAGGGAACAATGAGCAGTTCTTC. Full variable domain (remainder filled in from reference TRBV19 and TRBJ2-1): DGGITQSPKYLFRKEGQNVTLSCEQNLNHDAMYWYRQDPGQGLRLIYYSQIVNDFQKGDIAEGYSVSREKKESFPLTVTSAQKNPTAFYLCASNPGNNEQFFGPGTRLTVL.

The genes are TRBV6-6 and TRBJ1-1; D perhaps matches TRBD1 (6 bases). The germline V gene encodes CDR1 MNHNY and CDR2 SVGAGI (reference sequence). The CDR3 totals 14 residues. The germline V and J ends were trimmed by 7 bases and 0 bases, with 12 bases remaining between them. The CDR3, as DNA: TGTGCCAGCAAAAAAGGGGGTTTGAACACTGAAGCTTTCTTT. Its protein product is CASKKGGLNTEAFF.

The count of this clone is one. The chain carries TRBV18 and TRBJ1-2, with 10 nucleotides matching TRBD1. V was clipped by 0 bases and J by 8 bases; unmatched bases: 9. In germline, CDR1 is KGHSH, CDR2 LQKENI. The CDR3 spans 16 residues. The CDR3 sequence: CASSPPGATGGRGYTF. The CDR3 DNA is TGTGCCAGCTCACCACCGGGCGCGACAGGGGGCAGGGGCTACACCTTC.

Notes on this clone: The junction does not match germline at one end; this may be a read error. This chain connects TRBV20-1 to TRBJ1-2; D unresolved. The germline CDR1 and CDR2 sequences are DFQATT and SNEGSKA (reference sequence). The CDR3 is made up of 11 amino acids. In nucleotides, the CDR3 is TGCGGTGCTAGGGAGAATAGTGGCTACACCTTC. It specifies CGARENSGYTF.

The V gene is TRBV19, the J gene TRBJ2-5, with D perhaps matching TRBD2 (7 bases). The CDR3 covers 16 residues. CDR1 LNHDA and CDR2 SQIVND come from the germline V gene (reference sequence). The V end was cut by 2 bases, the J end by 5 bases, with 18 bases between. CDR3 in amino acids: CASSIRGGGNVETQYF. CDR3 coding DNA: TGTGCCAGTAGTATAAGGGGGGGCGGGAACGTGGAGACCCAGTACTTC.

This chain links TRBV9 with TRBJ2-2; no reliable D call. The V gene's germline CDR1 is SGDLS and CDR2 YYNGEE. The CDR3 spans 13 residues. The V end was cut by 3 bases, the J end by 6 bases, with 9 bases between. The CDR3 is CASSAEVAGELFF. In DNA form, the CDR3 reads TGTGCCAGCAGCGCCGAGGTCGCCGGGGAGCTGTTTTTT.

V is TRBV28 and J is TRBJ1-6; no definite D call. V lost 5 bases to trimming and J lost 9 bases, with 17 bases between them. Looked up from germline, CDR1 is MDHEN and CDR2 is SYDVKM. This CDR3 comprises 15 residues. The CDR3 region is CASSTAISVGSPLHF. CDR3 bases: TGTGCCAGCAGTACCGCCATATCCGTCGGTTCACCCCTCCACTTT.

The V call is TRBV5-1, the J call TRBJ2-5; no clear D gene. Germline CDR1 and CDR2: SGHRS and YFSETQ. V was pared by 1 base and J by 5 bases, with 9 bases between. The CDR3 length is 13 residues. The CDR3 DNA is TGCGCCAGCAGCTTGTCGTGGGCCGAGACCCAGTACTTC. It encodes CASSLSWAETQYF. Full variable domain (missing parts from reference TRBV5-1 and TRBJ2-5): KAGVTQTPRYLIKTRGQQVTLSCSPISGHRSVSWYQQTPGQGLQFLFEYFSETQRNKGNFPGRFSGRQFSNSRSEMNVSTLELGDSALYLCASSLSWAETQYFGPGTRLLVL.

This chain joins TRBV7-9 and TRBJ2-1; D may be TRBD2 (5 bases). Trimming removed 5 bases at V and 3 bases at J, with 20 bases between. Germline V gene sequence: CDR1 SEHNR, CDR2 FQNEAQ (reference sequence). The CDR3 sequence is 17 residues long. Written as DNA, the CDR3 is TGTGCCAGCAGCCCGCCTAGCCCAGATTTATTCTACAATGAGCAGTTCTTC. This gives the protein CASSPPSPDLFYNEQFF.

This chain links TRBV7-6 with TRBJ1-1, with 8 bases aligning to TRBD1. The germline V gene has CDR1 SGHVS and CDR2 FNYEAQ. The CDR3 is 19 residues long. The ends lost 2 bases at V and 1 base at J; junction bases unmatched: 15. CDR3 region: CASSLYPGSTGDRNTEAFF. CDR3 bases: TGTGCCAGCAGCTTATATCCGGGATCGACAGGGGATCGGAACACTGAAGCTTTCTTT.

The rearrangement uses TRBV7-9 and TRBJ2-2; perhaps TRBD2 as D (6 bases). Between the trimmed V and J ends, which lost 8 bases and 3 bases, there was a span of 19 bases. CDR3 size: 16 residues. The germline V gene has CDR1 SEHNR and CDR2 FQNEAQ (reference sequence). As DNA, the CDR3 is TGTGCCAGCTCGGCGGGGCACACGCCCGACACCGGGGAGCTGTTTTTT. Translated: CASSAGHTPDTGELFF.

A note on this clone: Germline and junction disagree at one end, which may indicate a read error. This chain uses TRBV7-9 with TRBJ2-1; a weak D match, TRBD1 (5 bases). The CDR3 is 12 amino acids. The germline V gene encodes CDR1 SEHNR and CDR2 FQNEAQ (reference sequence). The CDR3 region has the DNA TGTTCCAGCAGCTCACAGGCCGTTGAGCAGTTCTTC. It translates to CSSSSQAVEQFF.

This clone was detected only once. The gene calls are TRBV5-5 and TRBJ1-1, with 9 nucleotides matching TRBD1. This CDR3 is 13 amino acids long. Looked up from germline, CDR1 is SGHKS and CDR2 is YYEKEE (reference sequence). Trimming at V came to 3 bases and at J to 3 bases, leaving 0 bases not matched to a gene. CDR3 in amino acids: CASSWDRDTEAFF. CDR3 bases: TGTGCCAGCAGCTGGGACAGGGACACTGAAGCTTTCTTT.

This clone has a handful of counts. The junction does not match germline at one end; this may be a read error. The rearrangement joins TRBV5-6 to TRBJ1-1, with TRBD1 as a possible D gene (6 bases). The CDR3 is made up of 14 amino acids. Germline CDR1 reads SGHDT; CDR2 reads YYEEEE. CDR3: CASSFDQGNTETFF. CDR3 nucleotide sequence: TGTGCCAGCAGCTTCGACCAGGGGAACACTGAAACTTTCTTT.

This clone was counted only a few times. The chain joins TRBV7-6 to TRBJ2-1; the match to TRBD2 covers 7 bases. The V segment lost 0 bases and the J segment 6 bases; nucleotides outside the gene matches: 11. In germline, CDR1 is SGHVS, CDR2 FNYEAQ. CDR3 length equals 17 residues. The CDR3 loop is CASSLASASGPPNEQFF. Written as DNA, the CDR3 is TGTGCCAGCAGCTTAGCGTCGGCTAGCGGACCCCCCAATGAGCAGTTCTTC.

Concerning this clone: A read error may account for a junction end that differs from germline. The J gene is TRBJ1-1, the V gene TRBV5-1, with unresolved D. The germline CDR1 and CDR2 sequences are SGHRS and YFSETQ. CDR3 size: 11 residues. The CDR3 loop is CASSLGGETIF. CDR3 in DNA: TGCGCCAGCAGCTTGGGTGGGGAGACAATCTTT. Drawing the rest from reference TRBV5-1 and TRBJ1-1, the complete variable domain is KAGVTQTPRYLIKTRGQQVTLSCSPISGHRSVSWYQQTPGQGLQFLFEYFSETQRNKGNFPGRFSGRQFSNSRSEMNVSTLELGDSALYLCASSLGGETIFGQGTRLTVV.

This clone was counted between two and nine times. This chain joins TRBV5-5 and TRBJ1-1; 9 bases match TRBD1. Per the germline V gene, CDR1 is SGHKS and CDR2 is YYEKEE (reference sequence). V trimming: 4 bases; J trimming: 5 bases; junction bases outside the gene matches: 12. This CDR3 region has 16 residues. As DNA, the CDR3 is TGTGCCAGCAGCCCGTGGACAGGGGAGGTAGGGACTGAAGCTTTCTTT. Its translation is CASSPWTGEVGTEAFF. Using reference TRBV5-5 and TRBJ1-1 for the parts outside the CDR3, the full variable domain is DAGVTQSPTHLIKTRGQQVTLRCSPISGHKSVSWYQQVLGQGPQFIFQYYEKEERGRGNFPDRFSARQFPNYSSELNVNALLLGDSALYLCASSPWTGEVGTEAFFGQGTRLTVV.

V usage is TRBV27 and J usage is TRBJ2-7; no clear D gene. This CDR3 has 14 residues. Germline V lookup: CDR1 MNHEY, CDR2 SMNVEV (reference sequence). V lost 2 bases and J lost 1, with 9 bases in between. CDR3 region: CASSLNGLSYEQYF. The CDR3, as DNA: TGTGCCAGCAGTTTAAATGGGCTTTCCTACGAGCAGTACTTC.

The rearrangement joins TRBV6-4 to TRBJ2-3; D remains ambiguous. This CDR3 contains 16 residues. The V end lost 3 bases, the J end lost 0 bases, and 13 bases lay between the germline ends. Germline assignment: CDR1 MRHNA and CDR2 SNTAGT. The CDR3 loop is CASSEVPWASTDTQYF. The DNA of the CDR3 is TGTGCCAGCAGTGAAGTGCCATGGGCTAGCACAGATACGCAGTATTTT.

The rearrangement uses TRBV6-5 and TRBJ2-7, with D perhaps matching TRBD2 (7 bases). CDR3 length equals 16 residues. Germline loops: CDR1 MNHEY, CDR2 SVGAGI. Trimming removed 0 bases from V and 4 bases from J, with 16 bases in between. The CDR3 nucleotides are TGTGCCAGCAGTTACTCGTTCCCGGGGAGGGGGTACGAGCAGTACTTC. Protein: CASSYSFPGRGYEQYF.

This chain links TRBV29-1 with TRBJ2-1, with D uncertain. V lost 6 bases and J 5 bases, leaving 8 bases between the germline ends. Per germline, CDR1 SQVTM and CDR2 ANQGSEA. The length of the CDR3 is 11 residues. The CDR3 region has the DNA TGCAGCGTGACTGGTGACAATGAGCAGTTCTTC. It specifies CSVTGDNEQFF.